The clone carrying this T cell receptor (beta chain) has just a few counts. Using its own MiXCR run on the RT-PCR reads, TCRdb lists one record per CDR3 protein. The sample lists under 950,000 distinct CDR3 sequences, about 20% occurring once. This sample was taken from a study of response to subunit inactivated influenza vaccine. The V gene's germline CDR1 is SGHTA and CDR2 FQGNSA. V lost 5 bases and J lost 4, with 11 bases in between. This CDR3 comprises 13 residues. The rearrangement joins TRBV7-2 to TRBJ1-2; no reliable D call. The clonotype comes from a man in his fifties or sixties who received an inactivated influenza vaccine. The sample was PBMCs from blood, taken 4 to 6 days after vaccination. The DNA for the CDR3 is TGTGCCAGCAGCACCGGGGTGGGCTATGGCTACACCTTC. Encoded protein: CASSTGVGYGYTF.